This TCR beta chain appears in the sequencing data of a study of blood T cell repertoires in COVID-19. Overall study context: COVID-19 samples from acute and convalescent phases originated in the United States, Italy and Spain.

From germline, CDR1 is SGHTA and CDR2 FQGNSA. The CDR3 is 13 amino acids. Trimming removed 10 bases from V and 0 bases from J, with 12 bases in between. The repertoire was sequenced with immunoSEQ multiplex PCR; TCRdb's copy has only in-frame clones and lacks some. The sample lists fewer than 100,000 clones, about four fifths occurring once. This chain uses TRBV7-2 with TRBJ1-1; D might be TRBD1 (6 bases). This TCR came from a man aged 50-59 years with acute or convalescent COVID-19. Sequenced material: peripheral blood. This CDR3 is CAITGGMNTEAFF. DNA for the CDR3: TGTGCCATCACGGGGGGCATGAACACTGAAGCTTTCTTT.